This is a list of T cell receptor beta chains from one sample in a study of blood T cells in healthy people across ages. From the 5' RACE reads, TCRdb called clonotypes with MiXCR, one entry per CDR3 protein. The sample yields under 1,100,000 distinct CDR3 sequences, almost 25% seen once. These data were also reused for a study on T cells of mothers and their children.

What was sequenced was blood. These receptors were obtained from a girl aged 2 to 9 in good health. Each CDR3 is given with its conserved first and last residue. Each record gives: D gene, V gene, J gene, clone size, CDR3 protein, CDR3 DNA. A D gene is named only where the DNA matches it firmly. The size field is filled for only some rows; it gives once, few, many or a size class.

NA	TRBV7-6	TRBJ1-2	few	CASSYRPREGYTF	TGTGCCAGCAGCTACCGCCCCCGAGAAGGCTACACCTTC
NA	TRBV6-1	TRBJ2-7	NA	CASSGTSGRIYEQYF	TGTGCCAGCAGTGGCACATCCGGGCGGATCTACGAGCAGTACTTC
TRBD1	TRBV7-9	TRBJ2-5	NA	CASSLGQGEFF	TGTGCCAGCAGCTTAGGGCAGGGGGAGTTCTTC
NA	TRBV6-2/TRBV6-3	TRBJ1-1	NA	CASSFPHVEAFF	TGTGCCAGCAGTTTTCCACATGTTGAAGCTTTCTTT
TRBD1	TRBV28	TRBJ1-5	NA	CASSPRRDRTLYQPQHF	TGTGCCAGCAGTCCGAGACGGGACAGGACTCTTTATCAGCCCCAGCATTTT
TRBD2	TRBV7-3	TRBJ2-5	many	CASSLIAGARETQYF	TGTGCCAGCAGCTTAATAGCGGGAGCACGCGAGACCCAGTACTTC
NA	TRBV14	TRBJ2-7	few	CASSHGESYEQYF	TGTGCCAGCAGCCATGGGGAATCCTACGAGCAGTACTTC
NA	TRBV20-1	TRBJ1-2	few	CSARESRGIGGYTF	TGCAGTGCTAGAGAAAGCAGGGGTATCGGAGGCTACACCTTC
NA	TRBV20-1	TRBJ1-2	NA	CSAKGAGKSFYGYTF	TGCAGTGCTAAAGGGGCAGGAAAATCCTTCTATGGCTACACCTTC
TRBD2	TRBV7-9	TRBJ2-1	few	CASSLDRGLAGVVEQFF	TGTGCCAGCAGCTTAGATAGGGGACTAGCGGGTGTGGTTGAGCAGTTCTTC
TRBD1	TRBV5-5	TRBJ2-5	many	CASSPRTGKETQYF	TGTGCCAGCAGCCCCCGGACAGGGAAGGAGACCCAGTACTTC
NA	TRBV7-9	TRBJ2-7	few	CASSLEVVHEQYF	TGTGCCAGCAGCTTAGAAGTGGTCCACGAGCAGTACTTC
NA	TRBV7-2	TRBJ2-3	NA	CASSLVIGDTQYF	TGTGCCAGCAGCTTGGTCATAGGAGATACGCAGTATTTT
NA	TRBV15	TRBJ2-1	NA	CATSRDIGTQIREQFF	TGTGCCACCAGCAGAGATATAGGGACCCAAATCCGTGAGCAGTTCTTC
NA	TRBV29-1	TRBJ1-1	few	CSVVQDMNEAFF	TGCAGCGTGGTACAGGATATGAACGAAGCTTTCTTT
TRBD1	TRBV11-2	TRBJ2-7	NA	CASSLETGVYEQYF	TGTGCCAGCAGCTTAGAGACAGGGGTGTACGAGCAGTACTTC
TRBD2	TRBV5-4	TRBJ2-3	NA	CASSPPSSGRGADTQYF	TGTGCCAGCAGCCCCCCCTCTAGCGGGAGGGGCGCAGATACGCAGTATTTT
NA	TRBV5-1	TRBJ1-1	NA	CDSSLAGSTEAFF	TGCGACAGCAGCTTAGCTGGGTCCACTGAAGCTTTCTTT
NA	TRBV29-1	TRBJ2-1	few	CSVDWSAYEQFF	TGCAGCGTTGATTGGTCCGCATATGAGCAGTTCTTC
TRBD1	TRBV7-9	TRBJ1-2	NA	CASSRQGAWGYTF	TGTGCCAGCAGTCGACAGGGGGCTTGGGGCTACACCTTC
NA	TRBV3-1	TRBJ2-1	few	CASSEPGRSYNEQFF	TGTGCCAGCAGCGAACCGGGGCGATCCTACAATGAGCAGTTCTTC
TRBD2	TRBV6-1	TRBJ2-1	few	CASSQTLAGGLDEQFF	TGTGCCAGCAGCCAAACCCTAGCGGGAGGGTTAGATGAGCAGTTCTTC
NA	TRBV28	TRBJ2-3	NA	CASSFVGREADTQYF	TGTGCCAGCAGTTTCGTGGGAAGAGAGGCAGATACGCAGTATTTT
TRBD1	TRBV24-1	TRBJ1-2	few	CATSDGTGGPYGYTF	TGTGCCACCAGTGACGGGACAGGGGGCCCCTATGGCTACACCTTC
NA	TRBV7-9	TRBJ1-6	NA	CASSLTGMEGSPLHF	TGTGCCAGCAGCTTAACAGGGATGGAAGGGTCACCCCTCCACTTT
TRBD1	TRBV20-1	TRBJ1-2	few	CSANDRGGYGYTF	TGCAGTGCGAACGACAGGGGTGGCTATGGCTACACCTTC
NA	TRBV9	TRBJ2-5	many	CASSVVSQETQYF	TGTGCCAGCAGCGTTGTGTCCCAAGAGACCCAGTACTTC
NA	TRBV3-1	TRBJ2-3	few	CASSPAGVTDTQYF	TGTGCCAGCAGCCCAGCGGGTGTCACAGATACGCAGTATTTT
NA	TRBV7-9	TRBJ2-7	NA	CASSLDPATYEQYF	TGTGCCAGCAGCTTAGACCCAGCCACCTACGAGCAGTACTTC
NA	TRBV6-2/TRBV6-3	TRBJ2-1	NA	CASSYSFGAIVLNEQFF	TGTGCCAGCAGTTACTCGTTTGGGGCCATAGTCCTCAATGAGCAGTTCTTC
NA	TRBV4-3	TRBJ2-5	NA	CASSQDSRGLETQYF	TGCGCCAGCAGCCAAGATAGCCGGGGTTTGGAGACCCAGTACTTC
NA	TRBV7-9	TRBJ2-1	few	CASSIDPRMGNEQFF	TGTGCCAGCAGCATCGACCCGCGGATGGGGAATGAGCAGTTCTTC
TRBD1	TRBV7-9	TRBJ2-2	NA	CASSHTGGNTGELFF	TGTGCCAGCAGCCACACAGGGGGCAACACCGGGGAGCTGTTTTTT
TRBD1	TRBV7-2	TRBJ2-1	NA	CASSSRTGFGEQFF	TGTGCCAGCAGCTCCCGGACAGGGTTTGGCGAGCAGTTCTTC
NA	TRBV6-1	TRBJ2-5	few	CASTKWEKGLQETQYF	TGTGCCAGCACCAAGTGGGAAAAGGGGCTCCAAGAGACCCAGTACTTC
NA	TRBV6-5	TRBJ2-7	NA	CASSDESYEQYF	TGTGCCAGCAGTGATGAGTCCTACGAGCAGTACTTT
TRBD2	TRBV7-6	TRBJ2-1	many	CASSPSLAGVGDEQFF	TGTGCCAGCAGCCCCTCTCTAGCGGGAGTTGGTGATGAGCAGTTCTTC
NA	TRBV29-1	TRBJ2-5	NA	CSAEDRHQETQYF	TGCAGCGCAGAAGACAGGCACCAAGAGACCCAGTACTTC
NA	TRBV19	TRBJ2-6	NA	CASSMFGDSGANVLTF	TGTGCCAGTAGTATGTTCGGAGACTCTGGGGCCAACGTCCTGACTTTC
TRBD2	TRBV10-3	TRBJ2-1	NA	CAISESSGGADNEQFF	TGTGCCATCAGTGAATCGAGCGGGGGGGCGGACAATGAGCAGTTCTTC
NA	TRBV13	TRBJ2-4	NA	CASSFQSNLAKNIQYF	TGTGCCAGCAGCTTCCAGTCTAACCTAGCCAAAAACATTCAGTACTTC
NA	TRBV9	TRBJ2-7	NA	CASSVPDNPDEQYF	TGTGCCAGCAGCGTTCCCGATAATCCGGACGAGCAGTACTTC
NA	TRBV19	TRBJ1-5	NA	CASSFPLTLGGGQPQHF	TGTGCCAGTAGTTTTCCCCTAACCCTGGGGGGGGGTCAGCCCCAGCATTTT
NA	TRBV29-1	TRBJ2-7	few	CSVVGDRGYEQYF	TGCAGCGTTGTCGGCGACAGAGGCTACGAGCAGTACTTC
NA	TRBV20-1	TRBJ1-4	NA	CSAAKAGINEKLFF	TGCAGTGCGGCCAAGGCAGGGATTAATGAAAAACTGTTTTTT
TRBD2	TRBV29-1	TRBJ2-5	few	CSVEEAGGGETQYF	TGCAGCGTTGAGGAAGCGGGAGGGGGGGAGACCCAGTACTTC
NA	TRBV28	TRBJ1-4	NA	CASSSLGEGDEKLFF	TGTGCCAGCAGTTCCCTAGGCGAGGGCGATGAAAAACTGTTTTTT
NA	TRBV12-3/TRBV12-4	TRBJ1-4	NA	CASSSGLDSREKLFF	TGTGCCAGCAGTTCTGGATTGGACAGCCGCGAAAAACTGTTTTTT
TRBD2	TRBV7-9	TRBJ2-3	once	CASSPTSGGSTDTQYF	TGTGCCAGCAGCCCAACTAGCGGGGGAAGCACAGATACGCAGTATTTT
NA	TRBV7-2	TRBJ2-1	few	CASSPAVRANEQFF	TGTGCCAGCAGCCCCGCTGTAAGGGCCAATGAGCAGTTCTTC
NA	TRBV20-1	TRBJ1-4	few	CSARDWQGRDEKLFF	TGCAGTGCTAGAGATTGGCAGGGTCGGGATGAAAAACTGTTTTTT
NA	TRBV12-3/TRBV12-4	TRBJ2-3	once	CARGSTDTQYF	TGTGCCAGAGGTAGCACAGATACGCAGTATTTT
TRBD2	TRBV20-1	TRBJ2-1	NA	CSAMMASGRGEQFF	TGCAGTGCTATGATGGCTAGCGGGAGAGGTGAGCAGTTCTTC
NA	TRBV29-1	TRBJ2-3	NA	CSVEEGTNTQYF	TGCAGCGTTGAGGAGGGGACAAATACGCAGTATTTT
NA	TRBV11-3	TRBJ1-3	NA	CASSRTADSGNTIYF	TGTGCCAGCAGCCGGACGGCGGACTCTGGAAACACCATATATTTT
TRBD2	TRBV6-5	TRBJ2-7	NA	CASSYSLNLLAGEYEQYF	TGTGCCAGCAGTTACTCGCTAAACCTACTAGCGGGAGAGTACGAGCAGTACTTC
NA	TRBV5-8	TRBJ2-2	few	CASSGMAGAMGTGELFF	TGTGCCAGCAGCGGTATGGCCGGGGCGATGGGGACCGGGGAGCTGTTTTTT
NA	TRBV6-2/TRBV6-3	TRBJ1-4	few	CASSTRTEDEKLFF	TGTGCCAGCAGTACTCGGACGGAAGATGAAAAACTGTTTTTT
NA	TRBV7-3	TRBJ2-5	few	CASSSQAGYQETQYF	TGTGCCAGCAGCTCCCAAGCGGGTTATCAAGAGACCCAGTACTTC